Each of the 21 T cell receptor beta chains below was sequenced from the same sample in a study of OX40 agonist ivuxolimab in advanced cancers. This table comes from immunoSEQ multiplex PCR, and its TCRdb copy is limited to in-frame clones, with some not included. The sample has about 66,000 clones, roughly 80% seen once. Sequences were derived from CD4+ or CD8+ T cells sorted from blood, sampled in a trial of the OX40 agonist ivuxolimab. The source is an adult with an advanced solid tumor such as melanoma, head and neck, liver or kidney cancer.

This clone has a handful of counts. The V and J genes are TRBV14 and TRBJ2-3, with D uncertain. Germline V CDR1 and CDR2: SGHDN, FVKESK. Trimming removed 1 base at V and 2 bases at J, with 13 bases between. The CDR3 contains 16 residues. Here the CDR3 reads CASSQGGGDYTDTQYF. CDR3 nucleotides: TGTGCCAGCAGCCAAGGCGGTGGGGATTACACAGATACGCAGTATTTT.

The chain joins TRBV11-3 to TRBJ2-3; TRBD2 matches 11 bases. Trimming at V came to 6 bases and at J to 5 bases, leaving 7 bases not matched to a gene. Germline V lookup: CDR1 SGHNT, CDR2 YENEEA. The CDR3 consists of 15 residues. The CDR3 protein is CASSIVAGGQDTQYF. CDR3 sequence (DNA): TGTGCCAGCAGTATCGTAGCGGGAGGGCAAGATACGCAGTATTTT.

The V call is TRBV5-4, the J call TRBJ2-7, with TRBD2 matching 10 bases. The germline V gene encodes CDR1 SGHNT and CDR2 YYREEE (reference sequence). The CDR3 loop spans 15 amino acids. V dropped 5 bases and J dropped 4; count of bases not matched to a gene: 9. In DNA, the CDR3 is TGTGCCAGCAGTTTTCCTCCTAGCGGGAGTTACGAGCAGTACTTC. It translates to CASSFPPSGSYEQYF.

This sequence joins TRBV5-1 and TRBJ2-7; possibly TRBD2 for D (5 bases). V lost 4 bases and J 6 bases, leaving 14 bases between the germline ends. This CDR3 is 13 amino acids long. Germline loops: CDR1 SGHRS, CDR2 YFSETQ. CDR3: CASSPDLSSEQYF. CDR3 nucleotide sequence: TGCGCCAGCAGCCCGGACTTATCTTCCGAGCAGTACTTC.

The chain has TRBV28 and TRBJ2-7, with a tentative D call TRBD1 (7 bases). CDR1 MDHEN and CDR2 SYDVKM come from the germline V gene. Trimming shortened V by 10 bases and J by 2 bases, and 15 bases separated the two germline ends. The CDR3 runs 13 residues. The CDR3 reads CATGGGDAYEQYF. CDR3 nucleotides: TGTGCCACTGGAGGGGGCGACGCCTACGAGCAGTACTTC. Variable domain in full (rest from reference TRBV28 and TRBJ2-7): DVKVTQSSRYLVKRTGEKVFLECVQDMDHENMFWYRQDPGLGLRLIYFSYDVKMKEKGDIPEGYSVSREKKERFSLILESASTNQTSMYLCATGGGDAYEQYFGPGTRLTVT.

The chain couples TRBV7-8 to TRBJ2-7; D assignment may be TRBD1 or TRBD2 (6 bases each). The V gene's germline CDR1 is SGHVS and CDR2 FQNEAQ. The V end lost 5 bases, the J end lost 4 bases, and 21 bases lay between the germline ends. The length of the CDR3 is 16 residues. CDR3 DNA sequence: TGTGCCAGCAGCCCCCTCGCATCGGGGGCTCGTTACGAGCAGTACTTC. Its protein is CASSPLASGARYEQYF.

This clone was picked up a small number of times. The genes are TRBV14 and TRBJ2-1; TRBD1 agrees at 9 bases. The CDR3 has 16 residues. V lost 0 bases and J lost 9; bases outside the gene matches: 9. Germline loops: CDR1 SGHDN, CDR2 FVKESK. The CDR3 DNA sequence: TGTGCCAGCAGCCAAGATGTCGGACAGGGGACGGCTGAGCAGTTCTTC. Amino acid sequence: CASSQDVGQGTAEQFF.

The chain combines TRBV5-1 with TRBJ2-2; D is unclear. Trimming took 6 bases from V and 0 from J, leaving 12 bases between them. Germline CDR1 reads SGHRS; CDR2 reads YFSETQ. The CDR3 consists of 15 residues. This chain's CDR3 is CASTPTASNTGELFF. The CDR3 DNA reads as TGCGCCAGCACCCCCACGGCATCGAACACCGGGGAGCTGTTTTTT.

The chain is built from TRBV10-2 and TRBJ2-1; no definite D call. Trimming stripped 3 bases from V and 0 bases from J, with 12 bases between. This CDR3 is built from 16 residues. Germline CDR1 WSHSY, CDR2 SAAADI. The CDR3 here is CASSESRADSYNEQFF. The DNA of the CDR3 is TGCGCCAGCAGTGAAAGTCGGGCGGACTCCTACAATGAGCAGTTCTTC.

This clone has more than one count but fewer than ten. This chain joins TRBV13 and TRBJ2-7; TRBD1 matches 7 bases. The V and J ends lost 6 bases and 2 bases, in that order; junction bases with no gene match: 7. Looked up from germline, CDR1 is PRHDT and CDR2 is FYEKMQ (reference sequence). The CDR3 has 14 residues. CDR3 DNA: TGTGCCAGCAGTCGTACCGGGACAGCCTACGAGCAGTACTTC. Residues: CASSRTGTAYEQYF.

CDR3 sequence: CASSSIGGTGAYEQYF. In DNA, the CDR3 is TGCGCCAGCAGCTCTATTGGCGGGACAGGGGCCTACGAGCAGTACTTC. The chain carries TRBV5-1 and TRBJ2-7, with 10 bases fitting TRBD1. CDR1 is SGHRS and CDR2 is YFSETQ in the germline V gene. The junction had 8 bases not matched to a gene; V was cut back by 3 bases and J by 2 bases. CDR3 size: 16 residues.

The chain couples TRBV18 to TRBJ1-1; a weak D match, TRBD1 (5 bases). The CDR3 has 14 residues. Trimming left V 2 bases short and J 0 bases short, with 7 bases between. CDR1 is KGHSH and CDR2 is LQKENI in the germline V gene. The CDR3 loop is CASSPSGLNTEAFF. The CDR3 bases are TGTGCCAGCTCACCATCAGGGTTGAACACTGAAGCTTTCTTT.

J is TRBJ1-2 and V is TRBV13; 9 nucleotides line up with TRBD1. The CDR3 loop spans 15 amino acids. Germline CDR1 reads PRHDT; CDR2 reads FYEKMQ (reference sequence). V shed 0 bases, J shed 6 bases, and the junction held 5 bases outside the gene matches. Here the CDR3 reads CASSLGGTGRDGYTF. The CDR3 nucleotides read TGTGCCAGCAGCTTAGGCGGGACAGGGAGGGATGGCTACACCTTC.

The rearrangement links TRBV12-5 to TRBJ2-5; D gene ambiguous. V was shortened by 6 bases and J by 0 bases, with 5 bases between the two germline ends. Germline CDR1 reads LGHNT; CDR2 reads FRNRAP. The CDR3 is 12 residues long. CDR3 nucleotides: TGTGCTAGTGGACAGTACCAAGAGACCCAGTACTTC. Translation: CASGQYQETQYF.

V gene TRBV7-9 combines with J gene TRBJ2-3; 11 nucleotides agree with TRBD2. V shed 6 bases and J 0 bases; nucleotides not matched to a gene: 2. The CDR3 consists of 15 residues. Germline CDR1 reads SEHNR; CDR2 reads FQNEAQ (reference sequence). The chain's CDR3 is CASRGTSGSTDTQYF. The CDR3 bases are TGTGCCAGCAGGGGGACTAGCGGTAGCACAGATACGCAGTATTTT.

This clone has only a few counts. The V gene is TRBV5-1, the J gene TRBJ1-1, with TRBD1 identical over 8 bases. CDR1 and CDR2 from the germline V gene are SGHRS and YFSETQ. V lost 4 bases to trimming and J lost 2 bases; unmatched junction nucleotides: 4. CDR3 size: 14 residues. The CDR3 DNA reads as TGCGCCAGCAGCCCGGGACAGGCCAACACTGAAGCTTTCTTT. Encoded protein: CASSPGQANTEAFF.

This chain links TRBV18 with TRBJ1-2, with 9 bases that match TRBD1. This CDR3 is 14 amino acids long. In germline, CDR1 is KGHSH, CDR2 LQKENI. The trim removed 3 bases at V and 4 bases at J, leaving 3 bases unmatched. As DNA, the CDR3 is TGTGCCAGCTCACCGGGACAGGGTGGCTATGGCTACACCTTC. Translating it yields CASSPGQGGYGYTF.

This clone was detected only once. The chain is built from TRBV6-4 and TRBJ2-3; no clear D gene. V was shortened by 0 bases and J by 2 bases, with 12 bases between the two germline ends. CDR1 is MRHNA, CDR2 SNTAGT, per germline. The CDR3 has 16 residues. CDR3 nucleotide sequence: TGTGCCAGCAGTGACTCGAGTCTTGGCCTCACAGATACGCAGTATTTT. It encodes CASSDSSLGLTDTQYF.

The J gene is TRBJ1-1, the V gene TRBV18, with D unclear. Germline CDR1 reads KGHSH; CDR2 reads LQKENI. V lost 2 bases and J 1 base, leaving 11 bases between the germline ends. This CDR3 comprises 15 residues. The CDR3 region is CASSPFGVENTEAFF. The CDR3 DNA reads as TGTGCCAGCTCACCATTCGGTGTGGAGAACACTGAAGCTTTCTTT.

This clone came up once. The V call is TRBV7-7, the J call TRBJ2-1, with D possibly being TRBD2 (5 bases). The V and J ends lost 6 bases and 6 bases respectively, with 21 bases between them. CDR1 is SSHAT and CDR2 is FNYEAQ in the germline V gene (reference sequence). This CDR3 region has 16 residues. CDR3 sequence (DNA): TGTGCCAGCAGTACATCAGACGGAGGAGTCTCCAATGAGCAGTTCTTC. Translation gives CASSTSDGGVSNEQFF. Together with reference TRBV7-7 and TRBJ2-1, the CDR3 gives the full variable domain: GAGVSQSPRYKVTKRGQDVTLRCDPISSHATLYWYQQALGQGPEFLTYFNYEAQPDKSGLPSDRFSAERPEGSISTLTIQRTEQRDSAMYRCASSTSDGGVSNEQFFGPGTRLTVL.

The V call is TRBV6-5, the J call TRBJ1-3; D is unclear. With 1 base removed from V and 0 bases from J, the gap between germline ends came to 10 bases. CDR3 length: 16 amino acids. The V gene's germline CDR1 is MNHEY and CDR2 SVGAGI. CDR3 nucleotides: TGTGCCAGCAGTTACTACGGACGGACCTCTGGAAACACCATATATTTT. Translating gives CASSYYGRTSGNTIYF.